This record covers a single T cell receptor beta chain. Its antigen remains unidentified. This specimen comes from a study of regulatory T cells in long-lasting Graves disease. Study-wide context: Persistent Graves' disease required over 5 years of antithyroid drugs and positive TSH receptor antibodies. Overall study findings and caveats: The work looked only at peripheral blood and did not look at thyroid tissue. Newly diagnosed disease favored TRBV20-1 and TRBJ2-1 over persistent disease.

Germline V gene data show CDR1 as DFQATT and CDR2 as SNEGSKA (reference sequence). CDR3 size: 13 residues. The V end lost 2 bases, the J end lost 5 bases, and 12 bases lay between the germline ends. The time point denotes: persistent/refractory GD, antithyroid drugs over 5 years with positive TRAb. Following extraction of RNA from PBMCs, that RNA was used to make the TCR library. Both iRepertoire HTBI primers and Arm-PCR of CDR3 regions were used to build the TCR beta libraries. TCRdb re-called the multiplex PCR reads with MiXCR, one entry per CDR3 protein. The sample lists 700,000 or so distinct CDR3 sequences, about 30% seen once, with around 42% in the top ten.

The TCR sequence derives from a female donor with Graves disease. The chain is built from TRBV20-1 and TRBJ1-1, with no clear D. Sequencing used peripheral blood mononuclear cells (PBMCs), obtained when the disease was refractory, from a patient treated with antithyroid drugs. Here the CDR3 DNA reads TGCAGTGCTAGAATGCCCTCGAGGACTGAAGCTTTCTTT. Encoded protein: CSARMPSRTEAFF.